The 9 T cell receptor beta chains below were found in one sample sequenced in a study of CD8 T cells in Susac syndrome. An input of roughly 0.45 to 1 ug of RNA was subjected to reverse transcription using random hexamers. TCRdb redid the calling of the immunoSEQ multiplex PCR reads with MiXCR, one entry per CDR3 protein. The table includes about 430,000 distinct CDR3 sequences, around 85% detected once. Sample: CD8+ T cells from PBMCs. The origin of the receptors is a human donor with multiple sclerosis.

The chain employs TRBV19 and TRBJ2-1; no firm D call. The CDR3 has 12 residues. The V end lost 10 bases, the J end lost 4 bases, and 11 bases lay between the germline ends. Germline V gene data show CDR1 as LNHDA and CDR2 as SQIVND (reference sequence). DNA of the CDR3: TGTGCCACCGCCAAGACTTACAATGAGCAGTTCTTC. Protein: CATAKTYNEQFF. The full variable domain, completed using reference TRBV19 and TRBJ2-1, is DGGITQSPKYLFRKEGQNVTLSCEQNLNHDAMYWYRQDPGQGLRLIYYSQIVNDFQKGDIAEGYSVSREKKESFPLTVTSAQKNPTAFYLCATAKTYNEQFFGPGTRLTVL.

This chain links TRBV9 with TRBJ2-3; D not certain. The germline V gene has CDR1 SGDLS and CDR2 YYNGEE. V shed 0 bases and J shed 0 bases, with 8 bases lying between them. The CDR3 has 15 residues. Here the CDR3 reads CASSVELSSTDTQYF. The CDR3 region has the DNA TGTGCCAGCAGCGTAGAACTTAGCAGCACAGATACGCAGTATTTT.

The V and J genes are TRBV4-1 and TRBJ2-7; the match to TRBD2 covers 9 bases. V shed 0 bases and J 0 bases; nucleotides not matched to a gene: 3. The V gene's germline CDR1 is MGHRA and CDR2 YSYEKL. The CDR3 spans 16 residues. CDR3 nucleotides: TGCGCCAGCAGCCAAGAGCGGGGGGGTTACTCCTACGAGCAGTACTTC. Its protein product is CASSQERGGYSYEQYF.

J is TRBJ2-1 and V is TRBV5-1; D possibly uses TRBD1 or TRBD2 (5 bases each). This CDR3 has 13 residues. V gave up 5 bases and J gave up 6 bases, with 12 bases separating them. Per the germline V gene, CDR1 is SGHRS and CDR2 is YFSETQ. CDR3 sequence reads: CASSGDLPNEQFF. CDR3 bases: TGCGCCAGCAGTGGGGACCTACCCAATGAGCAGTTCTTC.

V gene TRBV21-1 combines with J gene TRBJ2-5; no check of the table's D call, TRBD2, against the DNA was made. TRBV21-1 is shown as a pseudogene. The CDR3 is 13 amino acids. The CDR3 DNA is TGTGCCAGCAGAACTAGCTCCCGGGAGACCCAGTACTTC. Translation: CASRTSSRETQYF.

The chain is built from TRBV6-2 or TRBV6-3 and TRBJ1-2; 9 bases fit TRBD1. V shed 2 bases and J 8 bases; nucleotides not matched to a gene: 6. The CDR3 spans 14 residues. Germline CDR1 is MNHEY and CDR2 is SVGEGT. CDR3 sequence reads: CASSYGGQGFGYTF. The CDR3, as DNA: TGTGCCAGCAGTTACGGGGGACAGGGTTTCGGCTACACCTTC.

The rearrangement joins TRBV7-9 to TRBJ2-7; the match to TRBD1 covers 9 bases. With 0 bases clipped from V and 2 bases from J, the junction kept 2 bases outside the gene matches. The germline V gene encodes CDR1 SEHNR and CDR2 FQNEAQ (reference sequence). The CDR3 covers 15 residues. In DNA form, the CDR3 reads TGTGCCAGCAGCTTAGCCCGGGACAGGGCCTACGAGCAGTACTTC. Protein: CASSLARDRAYEQYF.

This clonotype was counted between two and nine times. The rearrangement links TRBV27 to TRBJ1-3; D remains ambiguous. CDR3 size: 15 residues. CDR1 MNHEY and CDR2 SMNVEV come from the germline V gene (reference sequence). Trimming cost V 0 bases and J 2 bases, with 8 bases left between them. In nucleotides, the CDR3 is TGTGCCAGCAGTTTATCTTTCGGAGCTGGAAACACCATATATTTT. It codes for CASSLSFGAGNTIYF.

The chain links TRBV6-1 to TRBJ2-2; TRBD2 matches 8 bases. CDR1 is MNHNS, CDR2 SASEGT, per germline. The CDR3 loop spans 17 amino acids. In nucleotides, the CDR3 is TGTGCATCTAGGCCGGGGGGACTAGTAATCTTCACCGGGGAGCTGTTTTTT. Its protein is CASRPGGLVIFTGELFF.